The clone carrying this TCR beta chain was recorded a few times. The CDR3 sequence is 16 residues long. After removal of 7 bases from V and 7 bases from J, the junction contained 15 bases not matched to a gene. CDR1 SGHDT and CDR2 YYEEEE come from the germline V gene. This sample is drawn from a study of blood T cell repertoires in COVID-19. Overall study context: Acute and convalescent COVID-19 specimens originated in the United States, Italy and Spain. T cells, B-cell-depleted T cells, or PBMCs supplied cDNA or gDNA.

Enrolment of Seattle patients took place during active infection, and they were followed longitudinally. As handled by the study authors: Reference gene primers were amplified, and this amplification served to estimate nucleated cell counts. Assay used: immunoSEQ multiplex PCR; TCRdb lists only in-frame clones, some missing. V and J calls plus clone size are reproduced from that table; the DNA served to infer D and trimming. Among fewer than 250,000 clones listed, just under 85% were seen once. The sequenced material came from peripheral blood. This receptor was identified in a man between 60 and 75 years old with COVID-19, enrolled during active disease. The chain employs TRBV5-6 and TRBJ1-5; 9 bases are shared with TRBD1. The CDR3 is CASSFGGQGGRQPQHF. CDR3 bases: TGTGCCAGCTCCTTTGGGGGACAGGGAGGGAGGCAGCCCCAGCATTTT. Full variable domain (outside the CDR3, taken from reference TRBV5-6 and TRBJ1-5): DAGVTQSPTHLIKTRGQQVTLRCSPKSGHDTVSWYQQALGQGPQFIFQYYEEEERQRGNFPDRFSGHQFPNYSSELNVNALLLGDSALYLCASSFGGQGGRQPQHFGDGTRLSIL.